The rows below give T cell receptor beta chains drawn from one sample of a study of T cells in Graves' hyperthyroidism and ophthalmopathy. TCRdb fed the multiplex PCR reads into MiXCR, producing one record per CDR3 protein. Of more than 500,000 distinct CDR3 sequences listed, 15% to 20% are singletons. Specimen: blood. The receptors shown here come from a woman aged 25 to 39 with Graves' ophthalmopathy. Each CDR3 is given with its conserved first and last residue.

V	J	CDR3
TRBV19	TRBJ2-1	CASSIAGVGLYNEQFF
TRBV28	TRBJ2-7	CASTYGSGGATQYF
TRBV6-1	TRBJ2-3	CASSAVRTGALDTQYF
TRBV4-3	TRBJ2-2	CASSQGTLGRGELFF
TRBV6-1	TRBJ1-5	CASSSGGGYSNQPQHF
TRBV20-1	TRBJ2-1	CSARARRTSGTGFF
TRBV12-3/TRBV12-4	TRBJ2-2	CASIYYSSLAVVTGELFF
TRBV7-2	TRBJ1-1	CASSLSGLMNTEAFF
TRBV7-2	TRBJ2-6	CASSSSFWVRSSGANVLTF
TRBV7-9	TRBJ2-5	CASSLPTGYRETQYF
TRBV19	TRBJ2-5	CASSIRRTLQETQYF
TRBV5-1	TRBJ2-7	CASSHDPLAPVWYEQYF
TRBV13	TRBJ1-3	CASSAGQGGLGNTIYF
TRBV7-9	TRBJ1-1	CASSLFAQGARTEAFF
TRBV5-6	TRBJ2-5	CASSLLASGVGETQYF
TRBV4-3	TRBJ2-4	CASSQETGGQSIQYF
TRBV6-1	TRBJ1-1	CASTEDRESEAFF